Each of the 17 T cell receptor beta chains below was sequenced from the same sample in a study of blood T cell repertoires in COVID-19. Clones were read by immunoSEQ multiplex PCR, and TCRdb kept only the in-frame ones, dropping some. This table holds around 65,000 clones, over 60% found once. What was sequenced was peripheral blood. Receptors originate from a woman aged 50 to 60 with active or convalescent COVID-19.

The rearrangement uses TRBV12-3 or TRBV12-4 and TRBJ1-2; D unclear. The CDR3 runs 11 residues. The germline V and J ends were trimmed by 5 bases and 2 bases, with 3 bases remaining between them. The chain's CDR3 is CASSQNYGYTF. For the CDR3, the DNA is TGTGCCAGCAGTCAGAACTATGGCTACACCTTC.

The chain is built from TRBV4-3 and TRBJ1-4; maybe TRBD1 (6 bases). Per the germline V gene, CDR1 is LGHNA and CDR2 is YSLEER. The CDR3 has 16 amino acids. The V end lost 0 bases, the J end lost 3 bases, and 11 bases lay between the germline ends. CDR3 DNA: TGCGCCAGCAGCCAAGATCACAGGGTGGCTAATGAAAAACTGTTTTTT. Its translation is CASSQDHRVANEKLFF.

This chain joins TRBV5-1 and TRBJ2-5; 10 bases line up with TRBD2. After removal of 0 bases from V and 10 bases from J, the junction contained 9 bases not matched to a gene. Germline CDR1 SGHRS, CDR2 YFSETQ. The CDR3 contains 15 residues. CDR3 region: CASSLAPSGGMDQYF. The CDR3 DNA is TGCGCCAGCAGCTTGGCACCTAGCGGGGGAATGGACCAGTACTTC.

This clone was seen a single time. The chain employs TRBV18 and TRBJ2-1, with TRBD2 as a possible D gene (6 bases). This CDR3 comprises 15 residues. Germline V gives CDR1 KGHSH, CDR2 LQKENI. V lost 6 bases to trimming and J lost 2 bases, with 14 bases between them. CDR3 sequence: CASSYSSVAYNEQFF. The CDR3 DNA follows: TGTGCCAGCTCCTACTCTAGCGTGGCCTACAATGAGCAGTTCTTC.

This clone occurred a few times. The chain employs TRBV12-3 or TRBV12-4 and TRBJ1-6, with 9 bases aligning to TRBD1. The CDR3 loop spans 13 amino acids. The junction had 5 bases not matched to a gene; V was cut back by 5 bases and J by 12 bases. CDR3 amino acids: CASSMDRGGPLHF. CDR3 DNA: TGTGCCAGCAGTATGGACAGGGGCGGACCCCTCCACTTT.

The chain employs TRBV6-6 and TRBJ2-3, with TRBD2 matching 7 bases. The V gene end was trimmed by 2 bases and the J gene end by 0 bases; junction bases not matched to a gene: 5. Germline assignment: CDR1 MNHNY and CDR2 SVGAGI (reference sequence). This CDR3 region has 16 residues. CDR3 nucleotide sequence: TGTGCCAGCAGTTACCCTAGCGGCTCTAGCACAGATACGCAGTATTTT. This encodes CASSYPSGSSTDTQYF.

The V call is TRBV27, the J call TRBJ2-7; 10 nucleotides match TRBD2. The CDR3 is 16 amino acids. Looked up from germline, CDR1 is MNHEY and CDR2 is SMNVEV (reference sequence). The trim removed 5 bases at V and 3 bases at J, leaving 10 bases unmatched. CDR3 nucleotide sequence: TGTGCCAGCAGTAGGACACTAGCGGGAAGGGTCTACGAGCAGTACTTC. It codes for CASSRTLAGRVYEQYF.

The chain couples TRBV30 to TRBJ1-4, with 8 bases lining up with TRBD1. The CDR3 totals 16 residues. Trimming removed 4 bases from V and 8 bases from J; junction bases left unmatched: 15. The V gene's germline CDR1 is GTSNPN and CDR2 SVGIG (reference sequence). CDR3 coding DNA: TGTGCCTGGACCAGAACCTTAGACAGGGGCAGAGAAAAACTGTTTTTT. Translation: CAWTRTLDRGREKLFF.

The chain couples TRBV2 to TRBJ2-3, with 10 bases identical to TRBD1. Germline trimming cut 7 bases from V and 2 bases from J; bases unmatched to any gene: 6. The CDR3 runs 15 residues. Germline V lookup: CDR1 SNHLY, CDR2 FYNNEI. CDR3 coding DNA: TGTGCCAGCACCCGGGACAGGGGTAACACAGATACGCAGTATTTT. Translated: CASTRDRGNTDTQYF.

The chain uses TRBV18 and TRBJ1-5, with D possibly TRBD1 on 5 matching bases. Per the germline V gene, CDR1 is KGHSH and CDR2 is LQKENI. This CDR3 comprises 14 residues. Trimming stripped 2 bases from V and 1 base from J, with 6 bases between. The CDR3 sequence: CASSPRQSNQPQHF. CDR3 in DNA: TGTGCCAGCTCACCAAGACAGAGCAATCAGCCCCAGCATTTT.

The genes are TRBV7-9 and TRBJ1-1; D is uncertain. Germline CDR1 SEHNR, CDR2 FQNEAQ (reference sequence). This CDR3 region has 11 residues. V lost 2 bases and J 6 bases, leaving 4 bases between the germline ends. CDR3 sequence (DNA): TGTGCCAGCAGCTTATCATCTGAAGCTTTCTTT. It is translated as CASSLSSEAFF.

The chain employs TRBV6-5 and TRBJ2-3, with D perhaps TRBD2 (7 bases). The CDR3 extends over 14 amino acids. The germline V gene has CDR1 MNHEY and CDR2 SVGAGI. Between the trimmed V and J ends, which lost 7 bases and 6 bases, there was a span of 17 bases. This CDR3 is CASIAAGAGDTQYF. DNA of the CDR3: TGTGCCAGCATAGCCGCGGGGGCCGGTGATACGCAGTATTTT.

DNA for the CDR3: TGTGCCAGCAGCTTGCTAAGGGGTAGCAATCAGCCCCAGCATTTT. It specifies CASSLLRGSNQPQHF. J is TRBJ1-5 and V is TRBV7-2; D perhaps matches TRBD1 (5 bases). CDR3 length: 15 amino acids. CDR1 is SGHTA and CDR2 is FQGNSA in the germline V gene. The germline V and J ends were trimmed by 3 bases and 0 bases, with 9 bases remaining between them.

This clone has only one observation. The rearrangement links TRBV29-1 to TRBJ1-3, with TRBD1 matching 8 bases. Germline CDR1 and CDR2: SQVTM and ANQGSEA. The V and J ends lost 6 bases and 2 bases, in that order; junction bases with no gene match: 6. This CDR3 has 14 amino acids. CDR3 nucleotides: TGCAGCGTGCTGGCAGGGGGCCCTGGAAACACCATATATTTT. It is translated as CSVLAGGPGNTIYF.

CDR3 residues: CASSPGLAEMEAQYF. In DNA form, the CDR3 reads TGTGCCAGCAGCCCGGGACTAGCGGAGATGGAGGCGCAGTATTTT. The rearrangement uses TRBV11-2 and TRBJ2-3; 11 positions agree with TRBD2. Germline trimming cut 5 bases from V and 10 bases from J; bases unmatched to any gene: 11. The germline CDR1 and CDR2 sequences are SGHAT and FQNNGV. This CDR3 comprises 15 residues.

The chain uses TRBV2 and TRBJ1-6; no firm D call. V was clipped by 3 bases and J by 0 bases, with 6 bases between them. The CDR3 is 15 residues long. Germline V gene data show CDR1 as SNHLY and CDR2 as FYNNEI. The CDR3: CASSERGSYNSPLHF. CDR3 DNA: TGTGCCAGCAGTGAGCGGGGCTCCTATAATTCACCCCTCCACTTT.

The count of this clone is one. The V and J genes are TRBV6-2 or TRBV6-3 and TRBJ2-3; tentatively, D is TRBD2 (5 bases). V lost 6 bases and J lost 0, with 16 bases in between. CDR1 and CDR2 (germline): MNHEY, SVGEGT. This CDR3 has 16 residues. This CDR3 reads CASSLGLPYSTDTQYF. Here the CDR3 DNA reads TGTGCCAGCAGCCTCGGACTCCCTTATAGCACAGATACGCAGTATTTT.